This T cell receptor (beta chain) derives from a study of shared clonotypes between healthy human individuals. About this clone itself: No antigen is known for it.

CDR3 length equals 15 residues. Trimming pared 4 bases from V and 4 bases from J, leaving 17 bases between. Germline V CDR1 and CDR2: SGHKS, YYEKEE (reference sequence). Negatively enriched CD4+ T cells were divided by CD45RA into naive and memory. Study results and limitations: In the sorted subsets, rarefaction showed sequencing was incomplete despite large depth. Memory subsets had estimated richness that was generally smaller than that of naive subsets.

The test was conducted at deep level. The data were produced by immunoSEQ multiplex PCR, yet TCRdb's version contains in-frame clones alone and is incomplete. This sample has approximately 2.1 million clones, with 85% to 95% found just once. The TCR originated in a man between 18 and 29 years old in good health. Some clones in this sample may be carry-over from other donors' samples. Material for sequencing was naive CD4+ T cells from PBMCs. This sample's subset: CD45RA+ positively selected. The gene calls are TRBV5-5 and TRBJ1-2, with a possible D match to TRBD1 (5 bases). CDR3 sequence reads: CASSAPGFGGYGYTF. The CDR3 DNA reads as TGTGCCAGCAGCGCTCCGGGATTTGGGGGCTATGGCTACACCTTC.